The subject of this entry is one TCR beta chain. Its antigen remains unidentified. Trimming removed 0 bases at V and 3 bases at J, with 14 bases between. The germline gives CDR1 SGDLS, CDR2 YYNGEE. The CDR3 contains 16 residues. Preparing the TCRbeta library involved the use of unique molecular identifiers. TCRdb itself ran the PCR reads through MiXCR, one entry per CDR3 protein. The data show approximately 800,000 distinct CDR3 sequences, 16% seen once. These data originate in a study of T-cell reconstitution after alpha-beta-depleted transplantation in children. General study findings and limits: It was surviving recipient T cells and thymic progenitors that gave some patients high TCRbeta diversity at day 60.

Sequenced material: PBMCs, mostly from graft donor cells, taken 360 days after TCRalphabeta/CD19-depleted stem cell transplant. This chain links TRBV9 with TRBJ2-3; D may be TRBD1 or TRBD2 (5 bases each). The source of this sequence is a male patient aged 10-17 years who had a stem cell transplant for acute lymphoblastic leukemia, so the T cells may come from the graft donor. This CDR3 reads CASSVVAVEGTDTQYF. The CDR3 DNA is TGTGCCAGCAGCGTAGTCGCTGTAGAGGGGACAGATACGCAGTATTTT.